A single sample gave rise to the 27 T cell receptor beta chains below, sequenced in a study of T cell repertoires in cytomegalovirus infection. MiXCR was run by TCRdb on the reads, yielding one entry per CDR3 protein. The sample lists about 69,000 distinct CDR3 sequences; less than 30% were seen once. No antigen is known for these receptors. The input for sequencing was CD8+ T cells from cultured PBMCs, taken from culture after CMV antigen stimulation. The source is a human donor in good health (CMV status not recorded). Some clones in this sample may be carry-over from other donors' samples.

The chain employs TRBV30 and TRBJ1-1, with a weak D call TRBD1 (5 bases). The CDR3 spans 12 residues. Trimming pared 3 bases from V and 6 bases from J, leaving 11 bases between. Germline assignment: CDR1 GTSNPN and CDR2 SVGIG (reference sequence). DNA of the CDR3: TGTGCCTGGAGCCCAGGGTTCGCTGAAGCTTTCTTT. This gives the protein CAWSPGFAEAFF. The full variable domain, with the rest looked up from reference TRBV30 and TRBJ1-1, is SQTIHQWPATLVQPVGSPLSLECTVEGTSNPNLYWYRQAAGRGLQLLFYSVGIGQISSEVPQNLSASRPQDRQFILSSKKLLLSDSGFYLCAWSPGFAEAFFGQGTRLTVV.

CDR3 in DNA: TGTGCCAGCAGTCCCCCCAGTGGGGGGAGTGCCGAGTTCTTC. Residues: CASSPPSGGSAEFF. V and J are TRBV27 and TRBJ2-1, with D possibly being TRBD2 (6 bases). The CDR3 spans 14 residues. V gave up 5 bases and J gave up 14 bases, with 22 bases separating them. CDR1 MNHEY and CDR2 SMNVEV come from the germline V gene (reference sequence).

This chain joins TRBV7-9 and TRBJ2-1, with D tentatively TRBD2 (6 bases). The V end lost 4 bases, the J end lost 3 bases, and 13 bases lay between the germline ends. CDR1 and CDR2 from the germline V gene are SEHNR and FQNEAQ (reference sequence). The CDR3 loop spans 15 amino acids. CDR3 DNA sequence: TGTGCCAGCAGCTCTGGGGTAGCGGTCTACAATGAGCAGTTCTTC. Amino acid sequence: CASSSGVAVYNEQFF.

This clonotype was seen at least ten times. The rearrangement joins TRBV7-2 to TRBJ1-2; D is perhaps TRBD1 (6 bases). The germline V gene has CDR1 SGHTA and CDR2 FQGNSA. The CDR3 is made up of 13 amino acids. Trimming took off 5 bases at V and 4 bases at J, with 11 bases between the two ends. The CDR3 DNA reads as TGTGCCAGCAGCGTACAGGGTTCCTATGGCTACACCTTC. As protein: CASSVQGSYGYTF.

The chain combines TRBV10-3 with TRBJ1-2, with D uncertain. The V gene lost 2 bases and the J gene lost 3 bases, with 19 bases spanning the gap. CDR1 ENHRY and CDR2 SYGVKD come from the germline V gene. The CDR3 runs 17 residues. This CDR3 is CAISEALAVVDDYGYTF. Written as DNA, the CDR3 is TGTGCCATCAGTGAGGCTTTAGCCGTGGTAGACGACTATGGCTACACCTTC.

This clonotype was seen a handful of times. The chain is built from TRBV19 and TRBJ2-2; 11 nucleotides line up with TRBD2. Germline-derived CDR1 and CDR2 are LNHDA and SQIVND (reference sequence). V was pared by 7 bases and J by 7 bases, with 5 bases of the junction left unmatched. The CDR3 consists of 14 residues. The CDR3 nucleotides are TGTGCCAGTAATTGGCTAGCGGGAGGCGGGGAGCTGTTTTTT. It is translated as CASNWLAGGGELFF.

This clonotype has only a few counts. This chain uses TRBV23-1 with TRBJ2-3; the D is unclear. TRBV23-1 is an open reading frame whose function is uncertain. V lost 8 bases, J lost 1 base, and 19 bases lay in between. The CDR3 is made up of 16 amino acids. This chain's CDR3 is CASHKEVEPGTDTQYF. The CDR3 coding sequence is TGCGCCAGCCATAAGGAAGTCGAGCCAGGCACAGATACGCAGTATTTT.

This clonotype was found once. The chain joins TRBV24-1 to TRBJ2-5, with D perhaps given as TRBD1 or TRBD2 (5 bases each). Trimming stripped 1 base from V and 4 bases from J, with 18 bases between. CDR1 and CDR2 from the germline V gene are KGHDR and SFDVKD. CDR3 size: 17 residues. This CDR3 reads CATSDFPDGAEGETQYF. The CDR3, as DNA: TGTGCCACCAGTGATTTTCCCGACGGGGCTGAGGGAGAGACCCAGTACTTC.

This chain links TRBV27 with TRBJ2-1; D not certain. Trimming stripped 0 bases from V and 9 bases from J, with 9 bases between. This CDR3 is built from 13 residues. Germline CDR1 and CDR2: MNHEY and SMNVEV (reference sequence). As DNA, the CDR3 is TGTGCCAGCAGTTTATCCAGGCTACGTGAGCAGTTCTTC. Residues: CASSLSRLREQFF.

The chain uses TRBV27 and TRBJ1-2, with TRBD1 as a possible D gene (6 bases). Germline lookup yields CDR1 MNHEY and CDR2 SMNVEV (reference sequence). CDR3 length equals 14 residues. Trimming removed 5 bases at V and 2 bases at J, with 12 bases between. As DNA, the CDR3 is TGTGCCAGCAGTCCGACAGGCGGAAACTATGGCTACACCTTC. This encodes CASSPTGGNYGYTF.

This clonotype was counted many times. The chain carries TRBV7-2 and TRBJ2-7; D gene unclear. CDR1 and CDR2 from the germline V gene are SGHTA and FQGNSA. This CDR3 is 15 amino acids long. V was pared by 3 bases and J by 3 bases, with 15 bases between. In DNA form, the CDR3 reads TGTGCCAGCAGCTTCGGCCCGGATAAGATCTACGAGCAGTACTTC. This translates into CASSFGPDKIYEQYF. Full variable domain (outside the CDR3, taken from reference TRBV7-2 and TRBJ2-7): GAGVSQSPSNKVTEKGKDVELRCDPISGHTALYWYRQSLGQGLEFLIYFQGNSAPDKSGLPSDRFSAERTGGSVSTLTIQRTQQEDSAVYLCASSFGPDKIYEQYFGPGTRLTVT.

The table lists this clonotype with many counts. For the CDR3, the DNA is TGTGCCAGCAGTTTTTTGGGCGGACATCAGGAGCTGTTTTTT. This gives the protein CASSFLGGHQELFF. The chain carries TRBV27 and TRBJ2-2; tentative D call: TRBD1 (5 bases). In germline, CDR1 is MNHEY, CDR2 SMNVEV (reference sequence). The CDR3 length is 14 residues. Trimming removed 3 bases at V and 10 bases at J, with 15 bases between.

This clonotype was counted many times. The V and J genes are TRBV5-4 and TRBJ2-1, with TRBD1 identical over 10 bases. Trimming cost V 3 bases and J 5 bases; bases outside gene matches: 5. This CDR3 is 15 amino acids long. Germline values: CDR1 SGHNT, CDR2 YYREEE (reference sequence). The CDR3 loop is CASSWRQGADNEQFF. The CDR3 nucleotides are TGTGCCAGCAGCTGGAGACAGGGGGCCGACAATGAGCAGTTCTTC.

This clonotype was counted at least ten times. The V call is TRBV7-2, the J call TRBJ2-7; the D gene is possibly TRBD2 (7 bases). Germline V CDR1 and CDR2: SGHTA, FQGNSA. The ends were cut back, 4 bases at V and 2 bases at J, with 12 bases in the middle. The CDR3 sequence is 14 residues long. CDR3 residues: CASSYGGPTYEQYF. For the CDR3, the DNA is TGTGCCAGCAGCTACGGGGGGCCTACCTACGAGCAGTACTTC.

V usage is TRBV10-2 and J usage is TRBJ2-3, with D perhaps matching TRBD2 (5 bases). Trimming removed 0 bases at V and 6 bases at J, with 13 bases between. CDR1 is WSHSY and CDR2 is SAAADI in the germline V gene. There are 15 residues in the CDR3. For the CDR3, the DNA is TGCGCCAGCAGTGAGTCGTGGGCTAGCATGGATACGCAGTATTTT. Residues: CASSESWASMDTQYF.

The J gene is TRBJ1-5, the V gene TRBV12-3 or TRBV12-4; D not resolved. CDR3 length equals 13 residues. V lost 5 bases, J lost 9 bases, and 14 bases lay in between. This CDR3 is CASSPTTEGPQHF. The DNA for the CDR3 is TGTGCCAGCAGTCCCACGACGGAGGGGCCCCAGCATTTT.

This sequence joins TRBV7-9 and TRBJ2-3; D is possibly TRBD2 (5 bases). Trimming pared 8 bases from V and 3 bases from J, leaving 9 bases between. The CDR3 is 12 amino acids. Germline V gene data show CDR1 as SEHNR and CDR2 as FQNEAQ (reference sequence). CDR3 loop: CASFEGTDTQYF. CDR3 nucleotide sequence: TGTGCCAGCTTCGAGGGAACAGATACGCAGTATTTT.

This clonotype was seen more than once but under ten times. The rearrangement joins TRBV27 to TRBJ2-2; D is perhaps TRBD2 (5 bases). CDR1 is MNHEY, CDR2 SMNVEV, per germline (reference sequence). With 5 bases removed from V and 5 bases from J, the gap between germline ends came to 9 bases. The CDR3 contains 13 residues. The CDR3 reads CASSPSGTGELFF. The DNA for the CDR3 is TGTGCCAGCAGTCCATCGGGGACCGGGGAGCTGTTTTTT.

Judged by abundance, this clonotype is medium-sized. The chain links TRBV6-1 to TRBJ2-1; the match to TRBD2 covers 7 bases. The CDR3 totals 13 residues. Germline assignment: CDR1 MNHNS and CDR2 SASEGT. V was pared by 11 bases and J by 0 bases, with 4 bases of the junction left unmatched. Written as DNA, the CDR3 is TGTGCCGGGAAGCGGGACTCCTACAATGAGCAGTTCTTC. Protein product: CAGKRDSYNEQFF.

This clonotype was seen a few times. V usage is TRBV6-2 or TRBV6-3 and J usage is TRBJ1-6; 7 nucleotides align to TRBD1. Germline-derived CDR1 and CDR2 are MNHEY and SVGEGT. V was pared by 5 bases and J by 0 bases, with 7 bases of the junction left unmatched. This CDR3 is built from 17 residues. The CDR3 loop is CASSTGTAGSYNSPLHF. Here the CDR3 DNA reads TGTGCCAGCAGTACCGGGACAGCCGGCTCCTATAATTCACCCCTCCACTTT.

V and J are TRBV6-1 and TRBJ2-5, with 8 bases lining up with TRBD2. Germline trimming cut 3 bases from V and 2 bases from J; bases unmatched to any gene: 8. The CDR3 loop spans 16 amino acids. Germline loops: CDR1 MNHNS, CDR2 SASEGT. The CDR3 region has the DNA TGTGCCAGCAGTGAGAGGAGGACTAGCCGACAAGAGACCCAGTACTTC. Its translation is CASSERRTSRQETQYF.

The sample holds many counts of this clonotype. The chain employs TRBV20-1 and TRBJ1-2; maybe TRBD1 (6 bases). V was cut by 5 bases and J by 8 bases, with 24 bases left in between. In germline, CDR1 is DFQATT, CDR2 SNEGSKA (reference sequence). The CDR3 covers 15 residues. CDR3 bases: TGCAGTGCTCCCCTTGACCGGGACACCTCACGGGGCTACACCTTC. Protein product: CSAPLDRDTSRGYTF.

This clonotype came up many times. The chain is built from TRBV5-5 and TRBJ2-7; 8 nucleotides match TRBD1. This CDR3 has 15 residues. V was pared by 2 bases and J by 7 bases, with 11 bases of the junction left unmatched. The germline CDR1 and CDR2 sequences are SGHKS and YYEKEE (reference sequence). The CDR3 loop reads CASSFSGTGTREQYF. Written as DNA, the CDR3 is TGTGCCAGCAGCTTCTCCGGGACAGGCACTAGAGAGCAGTACTTC.

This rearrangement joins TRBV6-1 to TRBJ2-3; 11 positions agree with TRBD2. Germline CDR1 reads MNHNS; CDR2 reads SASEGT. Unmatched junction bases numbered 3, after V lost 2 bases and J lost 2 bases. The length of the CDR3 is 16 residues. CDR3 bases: TGTGCCAGCAGTGAATTGACTAGCGGGGTCACAGATACGCAGTATTTT. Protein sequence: CASSELTSGVTDTQYF.

The CDR3 region has the DNA TGTGCCAGCAGCGGGACTAGCGGGGGGGTCACAGATACGCAGTATTTT. Its translation: CASSGTSGGVTDTQYF. The chain has TRBV5-5 and TRBJ2-3, with 16 bases aligning to TRBD2. The germline V gene has CDR1 SGHKS and CDR2 YYEKEE (reference sequence). Unmatched junction bases numbered 1, after V lost 4 bases and J lost 2 bases. The CDR3 is 16 residues long.

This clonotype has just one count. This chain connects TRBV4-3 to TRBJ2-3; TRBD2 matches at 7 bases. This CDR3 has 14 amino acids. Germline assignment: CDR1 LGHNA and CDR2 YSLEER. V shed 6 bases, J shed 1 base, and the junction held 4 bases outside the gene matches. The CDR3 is CASSRGEGTDTQYF. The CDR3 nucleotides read TGCGCCAGCAGTCGGGGGGAGGGCACAGATACGCAGTATTTT.

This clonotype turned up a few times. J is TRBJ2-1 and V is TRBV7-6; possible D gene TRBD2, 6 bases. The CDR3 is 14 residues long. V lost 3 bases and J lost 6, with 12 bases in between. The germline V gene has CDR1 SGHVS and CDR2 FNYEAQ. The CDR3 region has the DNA TGTGCCAGCAGCTTCGATGCGACTAGCAATGAGCAGTTCTTC. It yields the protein CASSFDATSNEQFF.